The 24 T cell receptor beta chains presented below share a single source sample, sequenced in a study of T-cell reconstitution after alpha-beta-depleted transplantation in children. It was with unique molecular identifiers that the TCRbeta library was prepared. TCRdb passed the PCR reads through MiXCR, listing each CDR3 protein once. The sample has approximately 4,600 distinct CDR3 sequences; 26% are singletons. The specimen comprised PBMCs, mostly from graft donor cells, sampled 60 days after TCRalphabeta/CD19-depleted stem cell transplant. The receptors come from a male patient aged 2-9 years who had a stem cell transplant for acute lymphoblastic leukemia, so the T cells may come from the graft donor.

Many counts were recorded for this clonotype. The V call is TRBV5-1, the J call TRBJ2-4, with 8 bases fitting TRBD1. Losses at the gene ends were 4 bases for V and 7 bases for J; bases not matched to a gene: 4. The germline CDR1 and CDR2 sequences are SGHRS and YFSETQ. This CDR3 contains 13 residues. Here the CDR3 DNA reads TGCGCCAGCAGCACCCGACAGGGGAACATTCAGTACTTC. This codes for CASSTRQGNIQYF.

This clonotype came up many times. CDR3 amino acids: CASSLAGEAKNIQYF. In DNA form, the CDR3 reads TGTGCCAGCAGTCTGGCGGGCGAGGCCAAAAACATTCAGTACTTC. The V call is TRBV5-4, the J call TRBJ2-4, with D maybe TRBD2 (5 bases). Looked up from germline, CDR1 is SGHNT and CDR2 is YYREEE (reference sequence). V was pared by 5 bases and J by 1 base, with 13 bases between. The CDR3 is made up of 15 amino acids.

This clonotype was seen ten or more times. The V gene is TRBV30, the J gene TRBJ1-5; no definite D call. The germline V gene has CDR1 GTSNPN and CDR2 SVGIG (reference sequence). The CDR3 is 14 residues long. V was clipped by 2 bases and J by 5 bases, with 13 bases between them. CDR3 sequence (DNA): TGTGCCTGGAGTTCACCTAGTGGCTATCAGCCCCAGCATTTT. Its protein is CAWSSPSGYQPQHF. The variable domain in full, completed from reference TRBV30 and TRBJ1-5, reads SQTIHQWPATLVQPVGSPLSLECTVEGTSNPNLYWYRQAAGRGLQLLFYSVGIGQISSEVPQNLSASRPQDRQFILSSKKLLLSDSGFYLCAWSSPSGYQPQHFGDGTRLSIL.

This chain uses TRBV5-1 with TRBJ2-2; 12 positions agree with TRBD2. The germline V gene has CDR1 SGHRS and CDR2 YFSETQ. The CDR3 loop spans 17 amino acids. Trimming at V came to 4 bases and at J to 0 bases, leaving 4 bases not matched to a gene. The CDR3 is CASSRTSGASNTGELFF. The CDR3 coding sequence is TGCGCCAGCAGCCGGACTAGCGGGGCCTCGAACACCGGGGAGCTGTTTTTT.

This clonotype counts as medium-sized (0.01 to 0.1%). The rearrangement joins TRBV5-1 to TRBJ1-1; 10 bases fit TRBD1. V dropped 1 base and J dropped 10; count of bases not matched to a gene: 7. This CDR3 comprises 14 residues. Germline V gene sequence: CDR1 SGHRS, CDR2 YFSETQ. CDR3 nucleotide sequence: TGCGCCAGCAGCTTGAGGGGACAGGGGAACGCAGCTTTCTTT. It yields the protein CASSLRGQGNAAFF.

The rearrangement uses TRBV7-9 and TRBJ1-1; D not certain. Germline V gives CDR1 SEHNR, CDR2 FQNEAQ (reference sequence). This CDR3 region has 15 residues. Trimming left V 4 bases short and J 1 base short, with 13 bases between. CDR3 region: CASSYYMGWNTEAFF. The CDR3 bases are TGTGCCAGCAGCTACTACATGGGGTGGAACACTGAAGCTTTCTTT.

This clonotype was counted many times. J is TRBJ1-5 and V is TRBV7-9; D is ambiguous. The V gene lost 2 bases and the J gene lost 5 bases, with 4 bases spanning the gap. Germline V lookup: CDR1 SEHNR, CDR2 FQNEAQ (reference sequence). The CDR3 length is 12 residues. CDR3 bases: TGTGCCAGCAGCTTAACCTATCAGCCCCAGCATTTT. Translated, it gives CASSLTYQPQHF.

CDR3 DNA: TGTGCCAGCGGACCGGGACTACCAGATACGCAGTATTTT. The encoded protein is CASGPGLPDTQYF. The chain links TRBV5-6 to TRBJ2-3; 7 bases map to TRBD2. J was trimmed by 4 bases and V by 7 bases; bases with no gene match: 6. The CDR3 length is 13 residues. Germline values: CDR1 SGHDT, CDR2 YYEEEE.

This clonotype counts as medium-sized. In DNA form, the CDR3 reads TGTGCCAGCAGCCAAGATCCCGGGGGCGTCCAGCCCCAGCATTTT. Translating it yields CASSQDPGGVQPQHF. The V gene is TRBV3-1, the J gene TRBJ1-5, with D tentatively TRBD1 (6 bases). This CDR3 has 15 residues. Between the trimmed V and J ends, which lost 0 bases and 7 bases, there was a span of 13 bases. CDR1 is LGHDT and CDR2 is YNNKEL in the germline V gene (reference sequence). Full variable domain (missing parts from reference TRBV3-1 and TRBJ1-5): DTAVSQTPKYLVTQMGNDKSIKCEQNLGHDTMYWYKQDSKKFLKIMFSYNNKELIINETVPNRFSPKSPDKAHLNLHINSLELGDSAVYFCASSQDPGGVQPQHFGDGTRLSIL.

The chain carries TRBV29-1 and TRBJ1-1; TRBD1 aligns across 7 bases. The V and J ends lost 7 bases and 2 bases, in that order; junction bases with no gene match: 10. The CDR3 has 14 amino acids. CDR1 and CDR2 (germline): SQVTM, ANQGSEA. CDR3 protein: CSGLRDSINTEAFF. The DNA of the CDR3 is TGCAGCGGGCTCCGGGACAGCATCAACACTGAAGCTTTCTTT.

Remarks on this clonotype: A read error may be the cause here, since a much bigger clone is one base away. This chain connects TRBV4-2 to TRBJ2-7; tentatively, D is TRBD2 (6 bases). V gave up 8 bases and J gave up 6 bases, with 17 bases separating them. This CDR3 is built from 13 residues. CDR1 and CDR2 from the germline V gene are LGHNA and YNFKEQ. The CDR3 here is CASGPGRRGEQYF. The CDR3 DNA reads as TGTGCCAGCGGCCCCGGTCGGCGGGGCGAGCAGTACTTC.

This CDR3 reads CSVWDRNTQYF. The CDR3, as DNA: TGCAGCGTCTGGGACAGAAATACGCAGTATTTT. The chain has TRBV29-1 and TRBJ2-3, with 7 nucleotides matching TRBD1. The V gene's germline CDR1 is SQVTM and CDR2 ANQGSEA. CDR3 size: 11 residues. Losses at the gene ends were 6 bases for V and 7 bases for J; bases not matched to a gene: 4.

This chain connects TRBV24-1 to TRBJ2-1, with TRBD1 matching 10 bases. CDR3 length equals 12 residues. Per the germline V gene, CDR1 is KGHDR and CDR2 is SFDVKD. This CDR3 is CGASDSGQGKFF. In nucleotides, the CDR3 is TGTGGGGCCAGTGATTCGGGACAGGGGAAGTTCTTC.

This clonotype is labeled as medium-sized. The CDR3 bases are TGTGCCAGCAGCCCGCTTGGACAGGCGAACTCCTACGAGCAGTACTTC. This encodes CASSPLGQANSYEQYF. This chain connects TRBV3-1 to TRBJ2-7, with 7 nucleotides matching TRBD1. In germline, CDR1 is LGHDT, CDR2 YNNKEL (reference sequence). V lost 4 bases, J lost 0 bases, and 9 bases stayed unmatched. The CDR3 runs 16 residues.

In this sample, this clonotype turned up many times. The chain links TRBV7-9 to TRBJ2-5; 11 positions agree with TRBD2. The germline CDR1 and CDR2 sequences are SEHNR and FQNEAQ (reference sequence). Trimming at V came to 2 bases and at J to 0 bases, leaving 5 bases not matched to a gene. CDR3 length equals 17 residues. This CDR3 is CASSLSRTSGYQETQYF. CDR3 bases: TGTGCCAGCAGCTTAAGCCGGACTAGCGGGTACCAAGAGACCCAGTACTTC.

This chain joins TRBV27 and TRBJ2-1; D is possibly TRBD2 (5 bases). CDR1 is MNHEY and CDR2 is SMNVEV in the germline V gene (reference sequence). With 5 bases removed from V and 0 bases from J, the gap between germline ends came to 11 bases. The CDR3 sequence is 15 residues long. The CDR3 spells CASSPAESSYNEQFF. In DNA, the CDR3 is TGTGCCAGCAGTCCAGCGGAGAGCTCCTACAATGAGCAGTTCTTC.

This clonotype is classed as medium-sized. V is TRBV5-1 and J is TRBJ2-2; 7 nucleotides agree with TRBD1. Germline-derived CDR1 and CDR2 are SGHRS and YFSETQ. CDR3 length: 16 residues. V lost 2 bases to trimming and J lost 3 bases; unmatched junction nucleotides: 7. This CDR3 is CASSLTGAPYTGELFF. CDR3 DNA sequence: TGCGCCAGCAGCTTAACAGGGGCCCCATACACCGGGGAGCTGTTTTTT.

This clonotype is deemed medium-sized. V is TRBV5-5 and J is TRBJ2-7; a possible D gene is TRBD2 (5 bases). The CDR3 has 13 residues. V was trimmed by 2 bases and J by 4 bases, leaving 10 bases between them. Germline values: CDR1 SGHKS, CDR2 YYEKEE (reference sequence). The CDR3 is CASSFPGSYEQYF. CDR3 in DNA: TGTGCCAGCAGCTTTCCGGGATCATACGAGCAGTACTTC.

This clonotype was found many times. The chain is built from TRBV7-9 and TRBJ2-1, with no clear D. The V and J ends lost 1 base and 1 base respectively, with 14 bases between them. The CDR3 runs 17 residues. From germline, CDR1 is SEHNR and CDR2 FQNEAQ (reference sequence). CDR3 in amino acids: CASSLGVVITSYNEQFF. CDR3 sequence (DNA): TGTGCCAGCAGCTTAGGGGTGGTGATTACATCCTACAATGAGCAGTTCTTC.

At least ten counts were recorded for this clonotype. The rearrangement links TRBV13 to TRBJ1-1; D is undetermined. Germline CDR1 is PRHDT and CDR2 is FYEKMQ (reference sequence). The CDR3 runs to 15 residues. Trimming pared 1 base from V and 3 bases from J, leaving 12 bases between. The CDR3 here is CASSLVPGGYTEAFF. CDR3 coding DNA: TGTGCCAGCAGCTTAGTTCCGGGCGGGTACACTGAAGCTTTCTTT. The full variable domain, with the rest looked up from reference TRBV13 and TRBJ1-1, is AAGVIQSPRHLIKEKRETATLKCYPIPRHDTVYWYQQGPGQDPQFLISFYEKMQSDKGSIPDRFSAQQFSDYHSELNMSSLELGDSALYFCASSLVPGGYTEAFFGQGTRLTVV.

The chain uses TRBV15 and TRBJ2-1, with 7 bases identical to TRBD2. The CDR3 runs 16 residues. CDR1 LNHNV and CDR2 YYDKDF come from the germline V gene (reference sequence). V shed 0 bases, J shed 6 bases, and the junction held 8 bases outside the gene matches. CDR3 sequence reads: CATSRDGGEASNEQFF. CDR3 DNA: TGTGCCACCAGCAGAGATGGGGGGGAGGCCTCCAATGAGCAGTTCTTC.

This clonotype was observed many times. The chain couples TRBV7-9 to TRBJ1-1; D is undetermined. The CDR3 has 13 amino acids. Germline CDR1 and CDR2: SEHNR and FQNEAQ (reference sequence). V was pared by 3 bases and J by 8 bases, with 13 bases between. CDR3 bases: TGTGCCAGCAGCTTTAGAGAAGTCAACGAAGCTTTCTTT. This encodes CASSFREVNEAFF.

V and J are TRBV7-8 and TRBJ1-4, with unresolved D. The CDR3 consists of 15 residues. V was trimmed by 5 bases and J by 0 bases, leaving 10 bases between them. Per the germline V gene, CDR1 is SGHVS and CDR2 is FQNEAQ. The DNA of the CDR3 is TGTGCCAGCAGCCCCATCGTGGCAACTAATGAAAAACTGTTTTTT. Amino acids: CASSPIVATNEKLFF. The variable domain in full, completed from reference TRBV7-8 and TRBJ1-4, reads GAGVSQSPRYKVAKRGQDVALRCDPISGHVSLFWYQQALGQGPEFLTYFQNEAQLDKSGLPSDRFFAERPEGSVSTLKIQRTQQEDSAVYLCASSPIVATNEKLFFGSGTQLSVL.

This clonotype was observed many times. A much larger clone differs from this one at a single base, so this may be a read error. The chain links TRBV7-6 to TRBJ1-4; D is ambiguous. There are 16 residues in the CDR3. Trimming took 2 bases from V and 5 from J, leaving 15 bases between them. Looked up from germline, CDR1 is SGHVS and CDR2 is FNYEAQ. Here the CDR3 DNA reads TGTGCCAGCAGCTTATATCGACGGCGCGGGAATGAAAAACTGTTTTTT. This translates into CASSLYRRRGNEKLFF.